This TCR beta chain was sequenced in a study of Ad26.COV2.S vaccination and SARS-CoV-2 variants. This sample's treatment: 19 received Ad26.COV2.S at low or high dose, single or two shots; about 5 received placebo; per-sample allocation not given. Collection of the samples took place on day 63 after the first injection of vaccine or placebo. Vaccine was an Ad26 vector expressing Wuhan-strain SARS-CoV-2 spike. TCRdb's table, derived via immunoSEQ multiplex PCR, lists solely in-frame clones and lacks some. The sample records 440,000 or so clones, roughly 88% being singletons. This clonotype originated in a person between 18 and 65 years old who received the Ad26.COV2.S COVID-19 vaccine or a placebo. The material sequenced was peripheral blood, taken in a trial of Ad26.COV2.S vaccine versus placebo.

Here the CDR3 reads CASSLLYQGNEQFF. The CDR3 DNA reads TGTGCCAGCAGCCTACTGTATCAGGGCAATGAGCAGTTCTTC. The J gene is TRBJ2-1, the V gene TRBV5-6, with D possibly being TRBD1 (5 bases). The length of the CDR3 is 14 residues. V lost 4 bases and J 6 bases, leaving 14 bases between the germline ends. CDR1 and CDR2 from the germline V gene are SGHDT and YYEEEE.